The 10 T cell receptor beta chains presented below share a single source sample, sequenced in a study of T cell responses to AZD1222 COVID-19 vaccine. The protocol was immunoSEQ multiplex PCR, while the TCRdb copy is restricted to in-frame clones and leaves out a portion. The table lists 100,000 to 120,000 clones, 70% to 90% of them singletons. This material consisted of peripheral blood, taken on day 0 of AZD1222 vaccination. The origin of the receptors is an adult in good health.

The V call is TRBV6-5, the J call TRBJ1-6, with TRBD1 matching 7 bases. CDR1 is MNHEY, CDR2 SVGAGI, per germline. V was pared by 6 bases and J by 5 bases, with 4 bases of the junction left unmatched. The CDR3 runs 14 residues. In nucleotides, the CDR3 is TGTGCCAGCAGCTCCGGGACAGATAATTCACCCCTCCACTTT. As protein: CASSSGTDNSPLHF.

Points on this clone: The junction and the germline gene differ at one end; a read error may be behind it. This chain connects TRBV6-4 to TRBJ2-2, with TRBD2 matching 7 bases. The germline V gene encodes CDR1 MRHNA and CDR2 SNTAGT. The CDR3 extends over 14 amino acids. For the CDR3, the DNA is TGTGCCAGCAGTGAGGGGGGGAACTCCGGGGAGCTGTTTTTT. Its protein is CASSEGGNSGELFF.

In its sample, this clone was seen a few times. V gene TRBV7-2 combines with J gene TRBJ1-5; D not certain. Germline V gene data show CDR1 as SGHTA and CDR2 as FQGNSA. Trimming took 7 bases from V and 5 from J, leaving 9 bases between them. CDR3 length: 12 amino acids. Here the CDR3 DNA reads TGTGCCAGCACAAAGCTCGATCAGCCCCAGCATTTT. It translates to CASTKLDQPQHF.

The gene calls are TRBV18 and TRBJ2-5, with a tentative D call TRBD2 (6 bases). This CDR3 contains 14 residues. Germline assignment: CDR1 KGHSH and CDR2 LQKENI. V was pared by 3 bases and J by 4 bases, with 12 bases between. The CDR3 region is CASSPTGGGETQYF. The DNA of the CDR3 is TGTGCCAGCTCACCGACCGGGGGAGGAGAGACCCAGTACTTC.

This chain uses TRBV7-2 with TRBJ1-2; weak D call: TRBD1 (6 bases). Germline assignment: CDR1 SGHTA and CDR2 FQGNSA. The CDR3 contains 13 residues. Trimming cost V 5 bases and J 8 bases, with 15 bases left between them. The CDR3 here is CASSQAQGSGYTF. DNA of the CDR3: TGTGCCAGCAGCCAAGCGCAGGGGAGCGGCTACACCTTC.

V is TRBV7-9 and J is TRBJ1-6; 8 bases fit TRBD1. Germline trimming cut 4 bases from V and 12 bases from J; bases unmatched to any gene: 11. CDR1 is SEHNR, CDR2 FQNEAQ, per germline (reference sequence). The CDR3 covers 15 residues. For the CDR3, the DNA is TGTGCCAGCAGCTCGGGACAGGCCCCTCTTAAACCCCTCCACTTT. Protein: CASSSGQAPLKPLHF. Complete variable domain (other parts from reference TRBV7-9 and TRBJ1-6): DTGVSQNPRHKITKRGQNVTFRCDPISEHNRLYWYRQTLGQGPEFLTYFQNEAQLEKSRLLSDRFSAERPKGSFSTLEIQRTEQGDSAMYLCASSSGQAPLKPLHFGNGTRLTVT.

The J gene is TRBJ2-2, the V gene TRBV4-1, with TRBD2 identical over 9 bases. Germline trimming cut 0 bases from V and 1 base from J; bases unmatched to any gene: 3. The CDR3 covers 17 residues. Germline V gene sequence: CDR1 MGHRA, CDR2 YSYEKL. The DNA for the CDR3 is TGCGCCAGCAGCCAAGAACCTAGCGGGATGAACACCGGGGAGCTGTTTTTT. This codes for CASSQEPSGMNTGELFF.

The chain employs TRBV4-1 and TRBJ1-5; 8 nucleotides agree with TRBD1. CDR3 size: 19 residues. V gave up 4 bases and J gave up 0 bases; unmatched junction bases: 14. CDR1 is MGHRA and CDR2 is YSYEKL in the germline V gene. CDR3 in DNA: TGCGCCAGCAGCCCCAAAGGCCCGGGACAGGTTAATAGCAATCAGCCCCAGCATTTT. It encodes CASSPKGPGQVNSNQPQHF.

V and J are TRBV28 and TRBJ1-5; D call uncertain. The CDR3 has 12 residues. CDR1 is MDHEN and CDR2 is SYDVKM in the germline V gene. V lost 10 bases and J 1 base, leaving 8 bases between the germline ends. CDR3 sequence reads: CAIRTSNQPQHF. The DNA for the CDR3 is TGTGCCATCCGGACGAGCAATCAGCCCCAGCATTTT.

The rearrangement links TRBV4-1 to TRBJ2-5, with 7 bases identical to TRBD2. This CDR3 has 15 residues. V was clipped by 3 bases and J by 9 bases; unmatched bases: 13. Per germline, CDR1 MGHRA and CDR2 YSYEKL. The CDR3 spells CASSHEWREGSPQYF. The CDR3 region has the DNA TGCGCCAGCAGCCACGAGTGGAGGGAGGGATCGCCCCAGTACTTC.